This is a list of T cell receptor beta chains from one sample in a study of T cells in Graves' hyperthyroidism and ophthalmopathy. Each CDR3 protein is one row after TCRdb ran MiXCR on the multiplex PCR reads. Here the sample spans 700,000 or so distinct CDR3 sequences, over 15% being singletons. Sequences were obtained from blood. These receptors were taken from a man aged 18 to 30 with Graves' hyperthyroidism. The CDR3 runs from the conserved cysteine through the conserved F or W. Fields, in order: J gene, V gene, D gene, clone size, CDR3 protein, CDR3 DNA. The D gene is left open where the match is weak. Only part of the rows carry a size: once, few, many, or a class if the clone is expanded.

TRBJ2-5 TRBV11-3 TRBD1 few CASSLRTGGHQETQYF TGTGCCAGCAGCCTCAGGACAGGGGGCCACCAAGAGACCCAGTACTTC
TRBJ2-3 TRBV30 TRBD2 many CAWSQAGGSHGTQYF TGTGCCTGGAGTCAAGCGGGAGGGAGTCACGGTACGCAGTATTTT
TRBJ1-6 TRBV28 . . CASSRLAGEYSPLHF TGTGCCAGCAGTCGATTGGCAGGGGAATATTCACCCCTCCACTTT
TRBJ2-1 TRBV5-1 . . CATAQQDSYNEQFF TGCGCCACCGCACAACAGGACTCCTACAATGAGCAGTTCTTC
TRBJ2-1 TRBV2 . many CASSAYMSSYNEQFF TGTGCCAGCAGTGCCTACATGAGCTCCTACAATGAGCAGTTCTTC
TRBJ2-3 TRBV20-1 TRBD2 few CSARLAVSNTQYF TGCAGTGCTCGACTAGCGGTTAGCAATACGCAGTATTTT
TRBJ2-1 TRBV28 TRBD2 many CASSLGSGSLDEQFF TGTGCCAGCAGTTTAGGTAGCGGGAGTCTTGATGAGCAGTTCTTC
TRBJ1-4 TRBV20-1 . . CSAPQVGGNEKLFF TGCAGTGCGCCACAGGTTGGGGGAAATGAAAAACTGTTTTTT
TRBJ2-7 TRBV6-1 . . CATGGYEQYF TGTGCCACAGGGGGGTACGAGCAGTACTTC
TRBJ2-1 TRBV15 TRBD2 . CATSRDKRTSGYNEQFF TGTGCCACCAGCAGAGATAAAAGGACTAGCGGATACAATGAGCAGTTCTTC
TRBJ2-7 TRBV5-6 . . CASSRYRARSDEQYF TGTGCCAGCAGCCGATACAGGGCCCGGTCGGACGAGCAGTACTTC
TRBJ2-2 TRBV11-2 . . CASSPNPRKNTGELFF TGTGCCAGCAGCCCCAACCCCCGGAAGAACACCGGGGAGCTGTTTTTT
TRBJ2-4 TRBV7-2 . . CASSFQFQGAKNIQYF TGTGCCAGCAGCTTTCAATTCCAGGGAGCCAAAAACATTCAGTACTTC
TRBJ2-4 TRBV2 TRBD2 many CASSERVAGGPKNIQYF TGTGCCAGCAGTGAAAGGGTAGCGGGAGGTCCCAAAAACATTCAGTACTTC
TRBJ2-5 TRBV9 TRBD2 . CASSAGLAVQETQYF TGTGCCAGCAGCGCTGGACTAGCGGTTCAAGAGACCCAGTACTTC
TRBJ1-1 TRBV6-5 . . CASSWSRRGDTEAFF TGTGCCAGCAGTTGGAGTAGACGGGGGGACACTGAAGCTTTCTTT
TRBJ2-1 TRBV7-7 . . CASSLGSNYNEQFF TGTGCCAGCAGCTTAGGTTCGAACTACAATGAGCAGTTCTTC